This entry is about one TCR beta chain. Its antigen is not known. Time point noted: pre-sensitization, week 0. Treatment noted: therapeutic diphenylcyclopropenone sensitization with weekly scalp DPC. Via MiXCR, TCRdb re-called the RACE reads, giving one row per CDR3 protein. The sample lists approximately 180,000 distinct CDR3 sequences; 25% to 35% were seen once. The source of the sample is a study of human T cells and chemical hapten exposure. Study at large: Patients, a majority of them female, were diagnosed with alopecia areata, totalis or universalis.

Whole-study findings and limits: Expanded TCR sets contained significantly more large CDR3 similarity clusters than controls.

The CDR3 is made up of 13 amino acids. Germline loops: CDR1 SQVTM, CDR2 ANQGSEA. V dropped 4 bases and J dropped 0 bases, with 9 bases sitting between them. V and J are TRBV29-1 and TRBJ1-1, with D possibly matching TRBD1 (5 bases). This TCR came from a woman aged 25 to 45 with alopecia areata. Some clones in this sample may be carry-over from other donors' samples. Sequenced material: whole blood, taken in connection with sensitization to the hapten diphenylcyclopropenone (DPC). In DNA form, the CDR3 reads TGCAGCGTTGCCCGGGGGATGAACACTGAAGCTTTCTTT. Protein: CSVARGMNTEAFF.